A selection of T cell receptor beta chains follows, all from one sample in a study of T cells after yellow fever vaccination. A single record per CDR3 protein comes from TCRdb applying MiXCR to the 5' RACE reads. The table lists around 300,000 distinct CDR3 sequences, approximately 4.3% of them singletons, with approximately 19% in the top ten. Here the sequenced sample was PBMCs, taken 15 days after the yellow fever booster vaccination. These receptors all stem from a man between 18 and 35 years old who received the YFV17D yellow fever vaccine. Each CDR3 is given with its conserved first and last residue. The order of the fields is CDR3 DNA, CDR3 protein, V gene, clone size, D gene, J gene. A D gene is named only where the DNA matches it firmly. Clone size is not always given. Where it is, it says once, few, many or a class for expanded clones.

cdr3_nt: TGTGCCAGCAGTTTGGAGTTGCGGGGCGGGTTTAGGGATACGCAGTATTTT
cdr3_aa: CASSLELRGGFRDTQYF
v_call: TRBV12-3/TRBV12-4
clone_size: -
d_call: -
j_call: TRBJ2-3

cdr3_nt: TGTGCCAGCAGCTTGGGATTAGCGGGGACTAGCACAGATACGCAGTATTTT
cdr3_aa: CASSLGLAGTSTDTQYF
v_call: TRBV5-5
clone_size: many
d_call: TRBD2
j_call: TRBJ2-3

cdr3_nt: TGCGCCAGCAGCTTGGCGGGGCCTACAGATACGCAGTATTTT
cdr3_aa: CASSLAGPTDTQYF
v_call: TRBV7-2
clone_size: many
d_call: -
j_call: TRBJ2-3

cdr3_nt: TGTGCCAGCAGCCCAGGACTTGTGGATGAGCAGTTCTTC
cdr3_aa: CASSPGLVDEQFF
v_call: TRBV7-7
clone_size: many
d_call: -
j_call: TRBJ2-1

cdr3_nt: TGTGCCAGCAGTTTACTGGGGGGCAGTGGGGCCAACGTCCTGACTTTC
cdr3_aa: CASSLLGGSGANVLTF
v_call: TRBV28
clone_size: many
d_call: -
j_call: TRBJ2-6

cdr3_nt: TGTGCCAGCAGCTTGTTGACGGCAGATCAGCCCCAGCATTTT
cdr3_aa: CASSLLTADQPQHF
v_call: TRBV7-9
clone_size: many
d_call: -
j_call: TRBJ1-5

cdr3_nt: TGTGCCGTGTTCAGGGGCATGAACACTGAAGCTTTCTTT
cdr3_aa: CAVFRGMNTEAFF
v_call: TRBV6-6
clone_size: many
d_call: -
j_call: TRBJ1-1

cdr3_nt: TGTGCCAGCAGTTTCAGGGGTTGGGGCAATCAGCCCCAGCATTTT
cdr3_aa: CASSFRGWGNQPQHF
v_call: TRBV12-3/TRBV12-4
clone_size: many
d_call: -
j_call: TRBJ1-5

cdr3_nt: TGTGCCAGCAGTGATCTACAGGGACGGCCCCAGCATTTT
cdr3_aa: CASSDLQGRPQHF
v_call: TRBV25-1
clone_size: many
d_call: -
j_call: TRBJ1-5

cdr3_nt: TGTGCCACCGGGGGCCGGAGCAGTCCACTAACGCAGTATTTT
cdr3_aa: CATGGRSSPLTQYF
v_call: TRBV24-1
clone_size: many
d_call: -
j_call: TRBJ2-3

cdr3_nt: TGTGCCAGCAGCCCAGGGGGTGGCGGGGGAGAGACCCAGTACTTC
cdr3_aa: CASSPGGGGGETQYF
v_call: TRBV7-3
clone_size: -
d_call: -
j_call: TRBJ2-5

cdr3_nt: TGTGCCTGGCCACTCGAAACCGGGGAGCTGTTTTTT
cdr3_aa: CAWPLETGELFF
v_call: TRBV30
clone_size: -
d_call: -
j_call: TRBJ2-2

cdr3_nt: TGTGCCAGCAGTTCAACAGGGGCAGAGCGTGGCTACACCTTC
cdr3_aa: CASSSTGAERGYTF
v_call: TRBV6-5
clone_size: -
d_call: TRBD1
j_call: TRBJ1-2

cdr3_nt: TGCGCCAGCAGCTTGGGCCAAGGGTATTCTGAAGCTTTCTTT
cdr3_aa: CASSLGQGYSEAFF
v_call: TRBV5-1
clone_size: many
d_call: -
j_call: TRBJ1-1

cdr3_nt: TGTGCCAGCAGCAGGACTAGCGGGGTCCTGGATACGCAGTATTTT
cdr3_aa: CASSRTSGVLDTQYF
v_call: TRBV7-2
clone_size: many
d_call: TRBD2
j_call: TRBJ2-3

cdr3_nt: TGTGCCAGCAGCTTAGGGCAGGGCAGGGGAATCTATGGCTACACCTTC
cdr3_aa: CASSLGQGRGIYGYTF
v_call: TRBV7-2
clone_size: many
d_call: -
j_call: TRBJ1-2

cdr3_nt: TGTGCCAGCTCACCACGGCCGGGGGGGCAAGAGACCCAGTACTTC
cdr3_aa: CASSPRPGGQETQYF
v_call: TRBV18
clone_size: many
d_call: TRBD2
j_call: TRBJ2-5

cdr3_nt: TGCAGTGCTAGTGTGGGCCCCTCTCAAGAGACCCAGTACTTC
cdr3_aa: CSASVGPSQETQYF
v_call: TRBV20-1
clone_size: -
d_call: -
j_call: TRBJ2-5

cdr3_nt: TGTGCCAGCAGCTATCCGGCCTCCACAGATACGCAGTATTTT
cdr3_aa: CASSYPASTDTQYF
v_call: TRBV7-2
clone_size: many
d_call: -
j_call: TRBJ2-3

cdr3_nt: TGTGCCATCAGTGGCTCAGGGCCTCGACTGTTTTTT
cdr3_aa: CAISGSGPRLFF
v_call: TRBV10-3
clone_size: many
d_call: -
j_call: TRBJ1-4

cdr3_nt: TGCGCCAGCAGCTTGGGGGGCCGGATAACTAAAGAGACCCAGTACTTC
cdr3_aa: CASSLGGRITKETQYF
v_call: TRBV5-1
clone_size: -
d_call: -
j_call: TRBJ2-5

cdr3_nt: TGTGCCAGCAGGAGGACAGGGGGCTCACTTAATTCACCCCTCCACTTT
cdr3_aa: CASRRTGGSLNSPLHF
v_call: TRBV5-5
clone_size: many
d_call: TRBD1
j_call: TRBJ1-6

cdr3_nt: TGCAGTGCTGTGAGGATCTCTGGAAACACCATATATTTT
cdr3_aa: CSAVRISGNTIYF
v_call: TRBV20-1
clone_size: many
d_call: -
j_call: TRBJ1-3

cdr3_nt: TGCGCCAGCAGCTTTGGAAGCGGGGGTAGAAACATTCAGTACTTC
cdr3_aa: CASSFGSGGRNIQYF
v_call: TRBV5-1
clone_size: few
d_call: TRBD2
j_call: TRBJ2-4

cdr3_nt: TGCGCCAGCAGCCAACGTCAGTTGGGGATTAGCAATCAGCCCCAGCATTTT
cdr3_aa: CASSQRQLGISNQPQHF
v_call: TRBV4-1
clone_size: few
d_call: -
j_call: TRBJ1-5

cdr3_nt: TGCAGTGCTAGAGATTCTTCGGGGCGGTTGTCTAACTATGGCTACACCTTC
cdr3_aa: CSARDSSGRLSNYGYTF
v_call: TRBV20-1
clone_size: few
d_call: -
j_call: TRBJ1-2

cdr3_nt: TGTGCCAGCAGCCAGGTTGGCTATGGCTACACCTTC
cdr3_aa: CASSQVGYGYTF
v_call: TRBV7-2
clone_size: few
d_call: -
j_call: TRBJ1-2

cdr3_nt: TGTGCCAGCGGGACAAACTATGGCTACACCTTC
cdr3_aa: CASGTNYGYTF
v_call: TRBV3-1
clone_size: -
d_call: -
j_call: TRBJ1-2

cdr3_nt: TGTGCCAGCAGCTTTTGGGGACAGGACTTCAATCAGCCCCAGCATTTT
cdr3_aa: CASSFWGQDFNQPQHF
v_call: TRBV7-2
clone_size: -
d_call: TRBD1
j_call: TRBJ1-5

cdr3_nt: TGCAGTGCTGATGAGGGGCGCGACTATGGCTACACCTTC
cdr3_aa: CSADEGRDYGYTF
v_call: TRBV20-1
clone_size: many
d_call: -
j_call: TRBJ1-2

cdr3_nt: TGTGCCAGCAGCCCCCGGGGGGCCCGGAATGAGCAGTTCTTC
cdr3_aa: CASSPRGARNEQFF
v_call: TRBV13
clone_size: many
d_call: -
j_call: TRBJ2-1

cdr3_nt: TGCGCCAGCAGCCCCGAGGCGGGCTACAATGAGCAGTTCTTC
cdr3_aa: CASSPEAGYNEQFF
v_call: TRBV5-1
clone_size: few
d_call: -
j_call: TRBJ2-1

cdr3_nt: TGCGCCAGCAGCCAAGAATTGAGGGAGGCCCAGTACTTC
cdr3_aa: CASSQELREAQYF
v_call: TRBV4-3
clone_size: many
d_call: -
j_call: TRBJ2-5

cdr3_nt: TGTGCCAGCAGCTTCGGGTTTACCTGGCAACAGGCGAGGGGCACTGAAGCTTTCTTT
cdr3_aa: CASSFGFTWQQARGTEAFF
v_call: TRBV7-9
clone_size: many
d_call: -
j_call: TRBJ1-1

cdr3_nt: TGTGCCAGCAGCCAAGTTAGGTGGGGGCGAACCGGGGAGCTGTTTTTT
cdr3_aa: CASSQVRWGRTGELFF
v_call: TRBV3-1
clone_size: few
d_call: -
j_call: TRBJ2-2

cdr3_nt: TGTGCCAGCAGTTTCTTCCAGGGGACGAACACCGGGGAGCTGTTTTTT
cdr3_aa: CASSFFQGTNTGELFF
v_call: TRBV12-3/TRBV12-4
clone_size: few
d_call: -
j_call: TRBJ2-2

cdr3_nt: TGCGCCAGCAGCCAAGAGGTGGGGCCGGGTAATGAAAAACTGTTTTTT
cdr3_aa: CASSQEVGPGNEKLFF
v_call: TRBV4-3
clone_size: many
d_call: -
j_call: TRBJ1-4

cdr3_nt: TGTGCCTGGAAAGGGACGGGTAACTTTTACGAGCAGTACTTC
cdr3_aa: CAWKGTGNFYEQYF
v_call: TRBV30
clone_size: many
d_call: -
j_call: TRBJ2-7

cdr3_nt: TGCGCCAGCAGCGCCGGACAGGGGAATCAGCCCCAGCATTTT
cdr3_aa: CASSAGQGNQPQHF
v_call: TRBV5-1
clone_size: many
d_call: TRBD1
j_call: TRBJ1-5